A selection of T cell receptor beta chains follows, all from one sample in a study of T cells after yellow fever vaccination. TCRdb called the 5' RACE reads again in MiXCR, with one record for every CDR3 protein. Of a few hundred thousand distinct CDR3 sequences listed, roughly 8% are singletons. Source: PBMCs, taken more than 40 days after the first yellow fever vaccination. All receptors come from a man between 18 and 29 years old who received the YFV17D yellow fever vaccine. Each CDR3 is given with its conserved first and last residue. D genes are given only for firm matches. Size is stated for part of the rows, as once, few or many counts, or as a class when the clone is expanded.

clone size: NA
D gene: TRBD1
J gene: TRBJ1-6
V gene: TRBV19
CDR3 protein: CASSVTTGVGNSPLHF
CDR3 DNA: TGTGCCAGTAGTGTAACTACAGGGGTGGGAAATTCACCCCTCCACTTT

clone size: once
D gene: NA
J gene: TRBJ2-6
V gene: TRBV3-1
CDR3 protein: CASSHYGANVLTF
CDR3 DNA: TGTGCCAGCAGCCATTATGGGGCCAACGTCCTGACTTTC

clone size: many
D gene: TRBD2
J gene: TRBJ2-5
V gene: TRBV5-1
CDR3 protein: CASNARLAASETQYF
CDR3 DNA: TGCGCCAGCAACGCCAGGCTAGCGGCCTCGGAGACCCAGTACTTC

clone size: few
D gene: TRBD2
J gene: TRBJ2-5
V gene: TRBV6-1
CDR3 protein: CASRLRGEAGARQETQYF
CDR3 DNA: TGTGCCAGCAGACTTCGCGGCGAAGCGGGGGCCCGCCAAGAGACCCAGTACTTC

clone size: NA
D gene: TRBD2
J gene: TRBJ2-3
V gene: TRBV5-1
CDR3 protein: CASSPGLAGNTDTQYF
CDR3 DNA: TGCGCCAGCAGCCCTGGACTAGCGGGGAACACAGATACGCAGTATTTT

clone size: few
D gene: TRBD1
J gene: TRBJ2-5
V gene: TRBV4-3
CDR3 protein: CASSQRGQGHETQYF
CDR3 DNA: TGCGCCAGCAGCCAGAGGGGACAGGGACACGAGACCCAGTACTTC

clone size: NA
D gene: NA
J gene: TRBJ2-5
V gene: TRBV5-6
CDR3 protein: CASSPTVAETQYF
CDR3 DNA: TGTGCCAGCAGCCCCACGGTAGCGGAGACCCAGTACTTC

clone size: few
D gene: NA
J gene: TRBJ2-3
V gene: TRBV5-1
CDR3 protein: CASSLAGVGGSTDTQYF
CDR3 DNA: TGCGCCAGCAGCTTGGCCGGCGTGGGGGGCAGCACAGATACGCAGTATTTT

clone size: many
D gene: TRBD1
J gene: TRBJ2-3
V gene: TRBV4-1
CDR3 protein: CASAHRGRSTDTQYF
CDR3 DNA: TGCGCCAGCGCGCACAGGGGTAGGAGCACAGATACGCAGTATTTT

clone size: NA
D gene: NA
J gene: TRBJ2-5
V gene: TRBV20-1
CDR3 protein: CSARIDLGLAETQYF
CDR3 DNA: TGCAGTGCTCGTATTGACTTGGGCCTCGCAGAGACCCAGTACTTC

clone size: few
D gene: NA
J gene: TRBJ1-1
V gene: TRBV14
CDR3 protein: CASSQEWATEAFF
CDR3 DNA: TGTGCCAGCAGCCAAGAATGGGCCACTGAAGCTTTCTTT

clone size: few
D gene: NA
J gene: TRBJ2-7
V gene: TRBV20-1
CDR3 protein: CSARPRQQEYEQYF
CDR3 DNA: TGCAGTGCTAGACCGCGTCAACAGGAATACGAGCAGTACTTC

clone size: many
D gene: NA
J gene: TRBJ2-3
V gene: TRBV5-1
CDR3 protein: CASSKDGYTDTQYF
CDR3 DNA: TGCGCCAGCAGCAAGGACGGATACACAGATACGCAGTATTTT

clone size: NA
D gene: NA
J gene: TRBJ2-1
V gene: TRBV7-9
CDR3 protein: CASSTTGEQFF
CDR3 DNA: TGTGCCAGCAGCACCACGGGTGAGCAGTTCTTC

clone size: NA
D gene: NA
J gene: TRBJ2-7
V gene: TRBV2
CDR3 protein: CASSGDSLLEQYF
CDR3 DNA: TGTGCCAGCAGTGGTGACAGCCTTTTGGAGCAGTACTTC

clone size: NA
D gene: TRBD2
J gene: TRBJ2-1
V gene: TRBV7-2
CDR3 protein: CASRGTSGGRSYNEQFF
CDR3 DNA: TGTGCCAGCAGAGGGACTAGCGGGGGAAGGTCCTACAATGAGCAGTTCTTC

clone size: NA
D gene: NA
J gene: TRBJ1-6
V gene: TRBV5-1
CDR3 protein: CASSPEPSESPLHF
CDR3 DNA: TGCGCCAGCAGCCCGGAGCCAAGTGAATCACCCCTCCACTTT

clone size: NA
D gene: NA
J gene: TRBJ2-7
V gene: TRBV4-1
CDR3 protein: CASSLTPTDARGEQYF
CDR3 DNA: TGCGCCAGCAGCCTCACACCGACGGACGCGAGAGGGGAGCAGTACTTC

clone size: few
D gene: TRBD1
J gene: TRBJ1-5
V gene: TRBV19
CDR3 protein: CASSTRQGELYNQPQHF
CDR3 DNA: TGTGCCAGTAGTACCCGACAGGGGGAACTTTACAATCAGCCCCAGCATTTT

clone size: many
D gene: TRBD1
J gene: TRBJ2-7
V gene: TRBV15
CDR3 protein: CATSRGQGRTYEQYF
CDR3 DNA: TGTGCCACCAGCAGAGGACAGGGGCGGACCTACGAGCAGTACTTC

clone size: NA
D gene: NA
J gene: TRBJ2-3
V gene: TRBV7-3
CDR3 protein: CASSLGDFADTQYF
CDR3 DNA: TGTGCCAGCAGCTTAGGGGATTTCGCAGATACGCAGTATTTT

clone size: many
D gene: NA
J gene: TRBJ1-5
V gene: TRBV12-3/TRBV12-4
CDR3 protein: CASSLKGPQHF
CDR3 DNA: TGTGCCAGCAGTTTAAAAGGACCCCAGCATTTT

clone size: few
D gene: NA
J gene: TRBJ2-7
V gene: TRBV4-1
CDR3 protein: CASSQSTGSLNEQYF
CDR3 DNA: TGCGCCAGCAGCCAATCGACAGGCAGTTTGAACGAGCAGTACTTC

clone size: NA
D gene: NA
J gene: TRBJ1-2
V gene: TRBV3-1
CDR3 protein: CATFDSGGYTF
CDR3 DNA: TGTGCCACCTTCGACAGCGGGGGCTACACCTTC

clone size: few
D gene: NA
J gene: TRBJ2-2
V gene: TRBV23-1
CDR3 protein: CASSQSERQPNTGELFF
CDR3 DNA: TGCGCCAGCAGTCAATCCGAGAGACAGCCGAACACCGGGGAGCTGTTTTTT

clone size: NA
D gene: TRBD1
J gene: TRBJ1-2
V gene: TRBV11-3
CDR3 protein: CASSPGTGEKGGYTF
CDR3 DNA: TGTGCCAGCAGCCCGGGGACAGGGGAAAAGGGAGGCTACACCTTC

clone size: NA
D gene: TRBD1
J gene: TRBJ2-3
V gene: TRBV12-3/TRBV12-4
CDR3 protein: CASSKQGSSSTDTQYF
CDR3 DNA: TGTGCCAGCAGCAAACAGGGGTCCTCTAGCACAGATACGCAGTATTTT

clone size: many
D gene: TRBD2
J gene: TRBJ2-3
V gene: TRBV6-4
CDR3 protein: CASSDSSGGPDTQYF
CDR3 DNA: TGTGCCAGCAGTGACTCTAGCGGGGGGCCAGATACGCAGTATTTT

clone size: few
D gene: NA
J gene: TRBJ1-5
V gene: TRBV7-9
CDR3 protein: CASSPIGRANQPQHF
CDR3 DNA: TGTGCCAGCAGCCCTATCGGGAGGGCTAATCAGCCCCAGCATTTT

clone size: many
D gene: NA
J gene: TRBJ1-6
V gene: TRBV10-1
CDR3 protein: CASGRPGPDSPLHF
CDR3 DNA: TGCGCCAGCGGCAGACCGGGGCCGGATTCACCCCTCCACTTT

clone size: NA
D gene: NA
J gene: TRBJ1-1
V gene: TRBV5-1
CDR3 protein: CASSSGTTGTEAFF
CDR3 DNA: TGCGCCAGCAGCTCAGGGACGACGGGGACTGAAGCTTTCTTT

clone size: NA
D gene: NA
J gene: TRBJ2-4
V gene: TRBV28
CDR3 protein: CASSLRQGLIQYF
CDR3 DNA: TGTGCCAGCAGTCTTCGACAGGGACTGATTCAGTACTTC

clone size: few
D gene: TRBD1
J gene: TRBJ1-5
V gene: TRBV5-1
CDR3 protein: CASSATGGNQPQHF
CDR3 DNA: TGCGCCAGCAGCGCGACAGGGGGGAACCAGCCCCAGCATTTT

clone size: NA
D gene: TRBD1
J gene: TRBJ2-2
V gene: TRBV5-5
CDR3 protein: CASSAGQGYTGELFF
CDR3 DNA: TGTGCCAGCAGCGCGGGACAGGGGTACACCGGGGAGCTGTTTTTT

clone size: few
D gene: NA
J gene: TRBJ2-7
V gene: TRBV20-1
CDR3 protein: CSARDERVWYEQYF
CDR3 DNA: TGCAGTGCTAGAGATGAGAGGGTTTGGTACGAGCAGTACTTC

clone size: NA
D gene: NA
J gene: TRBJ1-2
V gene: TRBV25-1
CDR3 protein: CASSEIGRNYGYTF
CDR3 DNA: TGTGCCAGCAGTGAGATCGGCAGGAACTATGGCTACACCTTC

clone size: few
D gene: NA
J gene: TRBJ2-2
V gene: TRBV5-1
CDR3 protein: CASSRDLTGELFF
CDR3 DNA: TGCGCCAGCAGCCGGGACCTCACCGGGGAGCTGTTTTTT

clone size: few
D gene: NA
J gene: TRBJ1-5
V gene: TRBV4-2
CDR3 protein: CASSQDVIRGAGNQPQHF
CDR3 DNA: TGTGCCAGCAGCCAAGATGTAATACGGGGGGCAGGCAATCAGCCCCAGCATTTT

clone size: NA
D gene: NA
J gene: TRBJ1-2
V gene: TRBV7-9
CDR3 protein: CASSRPDSSYGYTF
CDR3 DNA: TGTGCCAGCAGCCGACCGGACAGCAGCTATGGCTACACCTTC

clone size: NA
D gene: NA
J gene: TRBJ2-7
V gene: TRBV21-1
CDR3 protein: CASMGDSYEQYF
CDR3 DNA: TGTGCCAGCATGGGGGACTCCTACGAGCAGTACTTC

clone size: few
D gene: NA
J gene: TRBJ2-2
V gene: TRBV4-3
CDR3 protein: CASSQDLPTNTGELFF
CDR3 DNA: TGCGCCAGCAGCCAAGATTTACCCACGAACACCGGGGAGCTGTTTTTT

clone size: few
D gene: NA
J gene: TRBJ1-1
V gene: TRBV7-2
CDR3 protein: CASSNTRVTEAFF
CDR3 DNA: TGTGCCAGCAGCAACACGAGGGTCACTGAAGCTTTCTTT

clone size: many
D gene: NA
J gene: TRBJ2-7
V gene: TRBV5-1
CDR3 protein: CASSLGDTGNEQYF
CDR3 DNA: TGCGCCAGCAGCTTGGGGGACACAGGGAACGAGCAGTACTTC

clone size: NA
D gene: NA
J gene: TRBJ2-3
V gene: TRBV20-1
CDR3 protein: CSAGLADTQYF
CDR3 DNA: TGCAGTGCTGGGCTGGCTGATACGCAGTATTTT

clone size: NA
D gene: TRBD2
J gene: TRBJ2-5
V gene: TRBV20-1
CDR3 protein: CSARLLAGGLGGETQYF
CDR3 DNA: TGCAGTGCTAGACTGCTAGCGGGGGGACTCGGAGGGGAGACCCAGTACTTC

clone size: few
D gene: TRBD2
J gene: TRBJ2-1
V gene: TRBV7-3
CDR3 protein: CASSLGRGNNEQFF
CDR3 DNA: TGTGCCAGCAGCTTAGGGCGGGGGAACAATGAGCAGTTCTTC

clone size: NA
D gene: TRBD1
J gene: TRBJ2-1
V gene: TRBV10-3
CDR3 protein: CAISFRPGQGNNEQFF
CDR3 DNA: TGTGCCATCAGTTTTCGCCCGGGACAGGGTAACAATGAGCAGTTCTTC

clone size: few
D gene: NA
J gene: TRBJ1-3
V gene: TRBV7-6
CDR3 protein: CASSAGLSGNTIYF
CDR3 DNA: TGTGCCAGCAGCGCTGGACTCTCTGGAAACACCATATATTTT